These T cell receptor beta chains were read from a single sample in a study of blood T cells in healthy people across ages. Each CDR3 protein gets one entry after TCRdb re-called the 5' RACE reads with MiXCR. The sample holds more than 800,000 distinct CDR3 sequences, more than 25% seen once. Sequenced material: blood. The receptors were sampled from an elderly woman in good health. Each CDR3 is given with its conserved first and last residue. The D gene is left open where the match is weak. Only part of the rows carry a size: once, few, many, or a class if the clone is expanded.

V gene	J gene	D gene	clone size	CDR3 protein	CDR3 DNA
TRBV20-1	TRBJ1-1	TRBD1	.	CSAAQGGTEAFF	TGCAGTGCCGCGCAGGGGGGCACTGAAGCTTTCTTT
TRBV6-2/TRBV6-3	TRBJ1-2	.	many	CASTGGGVRGYTF	TGTGCCAGCACCGGTGGAGGAGTACGGGGCTACACCTTC
TRBV13	TRBJ2-3	.	many	CASSLGGGFTDTQYF	TGTGCCAGCAGCTTAGGCGGGGGTTTCACAGATACGCAGTATTTT
TRBV5-1	TRBJ2-1	.	many	CASRGLQFVDEQFF	TGCGCCAGCAGGGGACTCCAATTTGTGGATGAGCAGTTCTTC
TRBV5-1	TRBJ1-4	TRBD1	.	CASSKGQANEKLFF	TGCGCCAGCAGCAAGGGACAGGCAAATGAAAAACTGTTTTTT
TRBV21-1	TRBJ1-1	.	few	CASSPQKGKNEAFF	TGTGCCAGCAGCCCGCAAAAAGGAAAAAATGAAGCTTTCTTT
TRBV7-8	TRBJ2-7	TRBD2	.	CASSSGGGAVFNEQYF	TGTGCCAGCAGCTCGGGCGGGGGGGCGGTTTTTAATGAGCAGTACTTC
TRBV20-1	TRBJ2-3	.	.	CSARDPRRTDTQYF	TGCAGTGCTAGAGATCCTAGACGCACAGATACGCAGTATTTT
TRBV5-1	TRBJ1-2	TRBD1	.	CASSIGQGEGYTF	TGCGCCAGCAGCATAGGACAGGGCGAAGGCTACACCTTC
TRBV5-1	TRBJ2-7	.	many	CASSLRGSSPREQYF	TGCGCCAGCAGCTTGAGAGGCTCATCACCTCGGGAGCAGTACTTC
TRBV20-1	TRBJ1-2	.	few	CSAWALNYGYTF	TGCAGTGCTTGGGCCCTTAACTATGGCTACACCTTC
TRBV24-1	TRBJ1-2	.	.	CATSDLQGNRGYTF	TGTGCCACCAGTGATTTGCAAGGGAATCGAGGCTACACCTTC
TRBV20-1	TRBJ1-2	.	.	CSARAIGGGYGYTF	TGCAGTGCTAGGGCGATAGGGGGAGGGTATGGCTACACCTTC
TRBV7-2	TRBJ2-1	TRBD2	.	CASTLRGPAGGYNEQFF	TGTGCCAGCACCCTAAGGGGACCAGCGGGGGGATACAATGAGCAGTTCTTC
TRBV20-1	TRBJ2-5	.	many	CSARARTQETQYF	TGCAGTGCTCGCGCTAGGACCCAAGAGACCCAGTACTTC
TRBV7-2	TRBJ2-7	TRBD2	.	CASSLELAGVNEQYF	TGTGCCAGCAGCTTAGAACTAGCGGGGGTCAATGAGCAGTACTTC
TRBV6-2/TRBV6-3	TRBJ1-2	.	.	CASLPHPGGGRGYTF	TGTGCCAGCCTACCCCACCCGGGCGGCGGACGGGGCTACACCTTC
TRBV25-1	TRBJ1-2	.	.	CASRSPGASLLTF	TGTGCCAGCAGATCCCCAGGCGCGTCCCTACTCACCTTC
TRBV20-1	TRBJ1-2	.	few	CSALRGFLNYGYTF	TGCAGTGCCCTCCGGGGGTTCCTTAACTATGGCTACACCTTC
TRBV21-1	TRBJ1-5	.	.	CASSKARGNNQPQHF	TGTGCCAGCAGCAAAGCGCGGGGTAACAATCAGCCCCAGCATTTT
TRBV18	TRBJ2-5	TRBD1	many	CASSPPYNRGQETQYF	TGTGCCAGCTCACCACCGTATAACAGGGGACAAGAGACCCAGTACTTC
TRBV12-3/TRBV12-4	TRBJ1-1	.	.	CASSLNLNTEAFF	TGTGCCAGCAGCCTGAACCTGAACACTGAAGCTTTCTTT
TRBV6-5	TRBJ1-1	.	once	CASSYVLDTAEAFF	TGTGCCAGCAGTTACGTACTGGATACAGCTGAAGCTTTCTTT
TRBV20-1	TRBJ1-1	.	few	CSARNRHVGGNTEAFF	TGCAGTGCTAGAAACCGCCACGTGGGAGGGAACACTGAAGCTTTCTTT
TRBV27	TRBJ2-5	.	few	CASRVGVRETQYF	TGTGCCAGCAGGGTGGGTGTGAGAGAGACCCAGTACTTC
TRBV6-5	TRBJ2-6	.	many	CASSAVSGANVLTF	TGTGCCAGCAGCGCAGTCTCTGGGGCCAACGTCCTGACTTTC
TRBV7-2	TRBJ2-7	TRBD1	.	CASSPRLGTVYEQYF	TGTGCCAGCAGCCCGAGGCTAGGGACAGTATACGAGCAGTACTTC
TRBV27	TRBJ2-5	.	many	CASRPGRQETQYF	TGTGCCAGCCGCCCCGGCAGACAAGAGACCCAGTACTTC
TRBV7-2	TRBJ1-1	.	.	CASSSSRHSMNPLNTEAFF	TGTGCCAGCAGCTCAAGTCGACACTCCATGAATCCGTTGAACACTGAAGCTTTCTTT
TRBV30	TRBJ2-5	TRBD2	.	CAWSETGLAGLETQYF	TGTGCCTGGAGTGAAACGGGACTAGCGGGGTTAGAGACCCAGTACTTC
TRBV28	TRBJ1-2	.	few	CASRYPGTTNYGYTF	TGTGCCAGCAGGTACCCCGGGACGACAAACTATGGCTACACCTTC
TRBV6-2/TRBV6-3	TRBJ2-2	TRBD1	few	CASSLDRVSTGELFF	TGTGCCAGCAGTTTGGACAGGGTGTCGACCGGGGAGCTGTTTTTT
TRBV29-1	TRBJ2-3	TRBD2	many	CSVAVAGATDTQYF	TGCAGCGTCGCCGTAGCGGGGGCGACAGATACGCAGTATTTT
TRBV9	TRBJ1-1	TRBD1	.	CASSVDPGGRTEAFF	TGTGCCAGCAGCGTCGATCCAGGGGGTAGGACTGAAGCTTTCTTT
TRBV15	TRBJ1-6	.	few	CATSRDRGNSPLHF	TGTGCCACCAGCAGAGATCGGGGCAATTCACCCCTCCACTTT
TRBV20-1	TRBJ2-1	TRBD1	.	CSANRGEETQFF	TGCAGTGCAAACAGGGGAGAAGAGACCCAGTTCTTC
TRBV20-1	TRBJ1-1	.	.	CSASKWEKGTEAFF	TGCAGTGCTAGTAAGTGGGAGAAGGGCACTGAAGCTTTCTTT
TRBV7-2	TRBJ1-6	TRBD1	many	CASSYRTGANSPLHF	TGTGCCAGCAGCTACCGGACAGGAGCCAATTCACCCCTCCACTTT
TRBV6-1	TRBJ1-4	TRBD1	few	CASSETGKKEKLFF	TGTGCCAGCAGTGAGACAGGGAAGAAGGAAAAACTGTTTTTT
TRBV19	TRBJ1-5	TRBD1	few	CASSTRQGENQPQHF	TGTGCCAGTAGTACCAGACAGGGGGAGAATCAGCCCCAGCATTTT
TRBV7-9	TRBJ1-6	.	many	CASSLGRGQSPLHF	TGTGCCAGCAGCTTAGGACGGGGGCAGTCACCCCTCCACTTT
TRBV30	TRBJ2-7	.	many	CAWSGAHYEQYF	TGTGCCTGGAGTGGGGCGCACTACGAGCAGTACTTC
TRBV6-5	TRBJ2-1	TRBD2	few	CASSLFGTSSYNEQFF	TGTGCCAGCAGTCTATTTGGGACTAGCTCCTACAATGAGCAGTTCTTC
TRBV12-3/TRBV12-4	TRBJ1-4	.	.	CASSLGGREEKLFF	TGTGCCAGCAGTTTAGGGGGCCGCGAGGAAAAACTGTTTTTT
TRBV4-1	TRBJ2-3	.	.	CASSQDRLARSADTQYF	TGCGCCAGCAGCCAAGATCGTCTAGCGAGGAGTGCAGATACGCAGTATTTT
TRBV7-2	TRBJ1-2	.	many	CASSLQPSGGTQGYTF	TGTGCCAGCAGCTTACAGCCCAGCGGGGGGACTCAGGGCTACACCTTC
TRBV2	TRBJ1-1	TRBD1	few	CASSEGTGMTEAFF	TGTGCCAGCAGTGAGGGGACAGGGATGACTGAAGCTTTCTTT
TRBV7-9	TRBJ2-3	.	many	CASSLGWQGPDTQYF	TGTGCCAGCAGCTTAGGATGGCAGGGTCCAGATACGCAGTATTTT
TRBV20-1	TRBJ2-6	.	many	CSARGAVSGANVLTF	TGCAGTGCTAGAGGGGCAGTCTCTGGGGCCAACGTCCTGACTTTC
TRBV7-2	TRBJ2-3	TRBD2	many	CASSLAGLAGLSRDTQYF	TGTGCCAGCAGCTTAGCCGGGCTAGCGGGGTTAAGCAGAGATACGCAGTATTTT
TRBV5-1	TRBJ2-7	.	.	CASTSGLPYEQYF	.
TRBV12-3/TRBV12-4	TRBJ2-1	TRBD2	few	CASSFVGQTFGGAVNEQFF	TGTGCCAGCAGTTTTGTGGGCCAAACCTTCGGGGGGGCCGTTAATGAGCAGTTCTTC
TRBV6-6	TRBJ1-2	.	many	CASIPSNGGTYGYTF	TGTGCCAGCATCCCTTCGAATGGGGGGACCTATGGCTACACCTTC
TRBV20-1	TRBJ1-2	TRBD1	.	CSARARTGSGCTF	TGCAGTGCTAGAGCCCGGACAGGGAGTGGCTGCACTTTC
TRBV9	TRBJ2-6	.	.	CASSAMPRDGLRGANVLTF	TGTGCCAGCAGCGCCATGCCCAGGGACGGCCTTAGGGGGGCCAACGTCCTGACTTTC
TRBV12-3/TRBV12-4	TRBJ1-2	.	once	CASSYRSGYGYTF	TGTGCCAGCAGTTATCGTAGCGGCTATGGCTACACCTTC
TRBV10-3	TRBJ2-3	TRBD2	.	CAISGGTLHTDTQYF	TGTGCCATCAGCGGGGGGACGCTACACACAGATACGCAGTATTTT
TRBV7-2	TRBJ2-1	TRBD1	many	CASSAGTGENEQFF	TGTGCCAGCAGCGCCGGGACAGGGGAAAATGAGCAGTTCTTC
TRBV11-2	TRBJ1-4	TRBD1	.	CASSLRGGLNEKLFF	TGTGCCAGCAGTCTCAGGGGGGGGCTTAATGAAAAACTGTTTTTT
TRBV5-1	TRBJ1-6	.	.	CASSEEPQGTSTPLHF	TGCGCCAGCAGCGAGGAACCACAGGGTACCAGCACACCCCTCCACTTT